This section outlines one T cell receptor beta chain sequence together with its context. The sample holds many counts of this clonotype. Its binding antigen is unknown. No base quality information exists; no much larger clone differs at one position. This was a case-control study nested in a cohort of healthcare workers in London, UK, who had nasopharyngeal swab PCR tests and blood samples taken every week. Between 23 and 31 March 2020, the week of the UK lockdown, healthcare workers were enrolled and then followed up weekly for as long as 16 weeks. The data originate from a study of early T cells in non-severe SARS-CoV-2 infection (dated by TCRdb to the early 2020s). At the level of the whole study: Bulk RNA from unsorted whole blood was used for TCR sequencing, so alpha and beta chains could not be paired. The paper's findings and limits, for the study overall: VDJdb matching was skewed toward anti-spike CD8 responses and likely underestimated virus-specific expansions, missing private and CD4 specificities.

Libraries were constructed by 5' RACE. The instrument given in TCRdb is NextSeq 500. The TCR library protocol attached unique molecular identifiers to individual cDNA molecules to correct for sequencing error and PCR bias. Both TCR alpha and beta chains were sequenced, and tight co-correlation was observed between alpha and beta sequence abundances in each sample. As for the authors' bioinformatics: Decombinator V4 was used to annotate TCR sequences for V gene, J gene and CDR3. TCRs were defined as expanded if a significant change between any two time points was detected under a Poisson model with p below 0.0001. TCR abundances were normalised to the total number of TCRs sequenced per sample and were expressed as counts per million. MAIT TCRs were defined by TRAV1-2 paired with TRAJ12, TRAJ20 or TRAJ33, and iNKT TCRs by TRAV10 paired with TRAJ18. VDJdb, accessed 1 November 2021, was searched for CMV, EBV and SARS-CoV-2 annotated TCRs, excluding TCRs annotated for multiple antigens. In TCRdb, the public reads were trimmed at Q25 with fastp and aligned with MiXCR, with productive beta chains retained. For every CDR3 protein sequence, its rows merge into one entry that carries the most common genes and DNA. The V and J calls here are based on TCRdb, not the publication. Recorded for this sample are 35,000 to 45,000 distinct CDR3 sequences; roughly 7.9% of them occurred a single time. The biggest ten clones account for about an eighth of the sample.

The cysteine opens and the phenylalanine closes a CDR3 of 14 amino acids. Only the CDR3 DNA stays, 42 bases, in frame from base 1. At the junction V is shortened by 0 bases and J by 6 bases, with 12 bases in between. The germline V gene yields SGHRS for CDR1 and YFSETQ for CDR2. This sequence uses TRBV5-1 and TRBJ1-1; TRBD1 could be the D gene, as 6 bases match. Sequenced here: whole blood, sampled at baseline. The TCR was taken from an adult who was a healthcare worker with PCR-confirmed SARS-CoV-2 infection or an uninfected control (not recorded which). The CDR3 protein: CASSLAGAHPEAFF. At the DNA level, the sequence is TGCGCCAGCAGCTTGGCAGGGGCGCATCCTGAAGCTTTCTTT. Reference TRBV5-1 and TRBJ1-1 genes cover what lies past the CDR3, so the full variable domain is KAGVTQTPRYLIKTRGQQVTLSCSPISGHRSVSWYQQTPGQGLQFLFEYFSETQRNKGNFPGRFSGRQFSNSRSEMNVSTLELGDSALYLCASSLAGAHPEAFFGQGTRLTVV.